A single sample gave rise to the 30 T cell receptor beta chains below, sequenced in a study of OX40 agonist ivuxolimab in advanced cancers. Profiled with immunoSEQ multiplex PCR; TCRdb holds only in-frame clones, not every one. This sample has about 68,000 clones, with approximately 80% found just once. Sequenced material: CD4+ or CD8+ T cells sorted from blood, taken in a trial of the OX40 agonist ivuxolimab. The receptor set was obtained from an adult with an advanced solid tumor such as melanoma, head and neck, liver or kidney cancer.

The chain couples TRBV5-5 to TRBJ2-7, with a tentative D call TRBD2 (5 bases). This CDR3 has 15 residues. Germline CDR1 SGHKS, CDR2 YYEKEE (reference sequence). The V gene lost 0 bases and the J gene lost 4 bases, with 14 bases spanning the gap. CDR3 protein: CASSLAPGEQYEQYF. The CDR3 nucleotides read TGTGCCAGCAGCTTGGCCCCCGGGGAGCAATACGAGCAGTACTTC. The whole variable domain, filled in from reference TRBV5-5 and TRBJ2-7, reads DAGVTQSPTHLIKTRGQQVTLRCSPISGHKSVSWYQQVLGQGPQFIFQYYEKEERGRGNFPDRFSARQFPNYSSELNVNALLLGDSALYLCASSLAPGEQYEQYFGPGTRLTVT.

The chain carries TRBV7-9 and TRBJ2-2; 9 bases agree with TRBD2. The CDR3 contains 17 residues. Germline loops: CDR1 SEHNR, CDR2 FQNEAQ (reference sequence). J gave up 1 base and V 4 bases, and 7 bases lay outside the gene matches. DNA of the CDR3: TGTGCCAGCAGCTCGACAGGACTAGCGAGGAACACCGGGGAGCTGTTTTTT. Amino acid sequence: CASSSTGLARNTGELFF.

The rearrangement links TRBV15 to TRBJ2-2; no definite D call. The CDR3 spans 13 residues. The germline V gene encodes CDR1 LNHNV and CDR2 YYDKDF (reference sequence). V was shortened by 1 base and J by 2 bases, with 2 bases between the two germline ends. The CDR3 nucleotides read TGTGCCACCAGCAGAGGAAACACCGGGGAGCTGTTTTTT. As protein: CATSRGNTGELFF.

The chain recombines TRBV9 with TRBJ2-1; D unclear. Germline V gene sequence: CDR1 SGDLS, CDR2 YYNGEE. Trimming shortened V by 4 bases and J by 6 bases, and 11 bases separated the two germline ends. The CDR3 contains 13 residues. The CDR3 DNA sequence: TGTGCCAGCAGCCTGATGAGTACCAATGAGCAGTTCTTC. Residues: CASSLMSTNEQFF.

The V gene is TRBV29-1, the J gene TRBJ2-5; D may be TRBD1 (6 bases). Germline V gives CDR1 SQVTM, CDR2 ANQGSEA. The CDR3 contains 14 residues. V lost 0 bases and J lost 4, with 12 bases in between. CDR3 protein: CSVEDPGRGETQYF. CDR3 nucleotide sequence: TGCAGCGTTGAAGATCCCGGCAGGGGAGAGACCCAGTACTTC.

In regard to this clone: One end of the junction does not line up with germline, which may come from a read error. The chain is built from TRBV2 and TRBJ1-1, with a weak D call TRBD1 (6 bases). Per the germline V gene, CDR1 is SNHLY and CDR2 is FYNNEI. The length of the CDR3 is 15 residues. The CDR3 is CASIKAAGANTEALF. The DNA of the CDR3 is TGTGCCAGCATAAAGGCTGCAGGGGCGAACACTGAAGCTCTCTTT.

The gene calls are TRBV19 and TRBJ1-5, with no clear D. Germline CDR1 reads LNHDA; CDR2 reads SQIVND (reference sequence). The ends were cut back, 8 bases at V and 7 bases at J, with 12 bases in the middle. The CDR3 has 12 amino acids. The CDR3 nucleotides read TGTGCCAGTTCCCCCGTCTTGCAGCCCCAGCATTTT. Its translation: CASSPVLQPQHF.

This sequence joins TRBV7-6 and TRBJ2-3; tentative D call: TRBD2 (7 bases). The CDR3 consists of 17 residues. CDR1 SGHVS and CDR2 FNYEAQ come from the germline V gene. Trimming took 1 base from V and 2 from J, leaving 16 bases between them. CDR3 sequence: CASSLGLGGAPTDTQYF. In nucleotides, the CDR3 is TGTGCCAGCAGCTTAGGATTGGGGGGGGCCCCCACAGATACGCAGTATTTT. Supplemented by reference TRBV7-6 and TRBJ2-3, the full variable domain reads GAGVSQSPRYKVTKRGQDVALRCDPISGHVSLYWYRQALGQGPEFLTYFNYEAQQDKSGLPNDRFSAERPEGSISTLTIQRTEQRDSAMYRCASSLGLGGAPTDTQYFGPGTRLTVL.

The chain has TRBV6-5 and TRBJ1-4, with a weak D call TRBD1 (5 bases). This CDR3 region has 15 residues. V was trimmed by 0 bases and J by 4 bases, leaving 9 bases between them. Germline V gene lookup returns CDR1 MNHEY and CDR2 SVGAGI. The CDR3 loop is CASSYSTDINEKLFF. CDR3 DNA sequence: TGTGCCAGCAGTTACTCGACAGATATTAATGAAAAACTGTTTTTT.

This chain uses TRBV7-2 with TRBJ2-7, with a weak D call TRBD1 (7 bases). The V and J ends lost 4 bases and 2 bases respectively, with 12 bases between them. The CDR3 contains 14 residues. Germline values: CDR1 SGHTA, CDR2 FQGNSA. The CDR3, as DNA: TGTGCCAGCAGCTCGACAGGGAGGACCTACGAGCAGTACTTC. Its translation: CASSSTGRTYEQYF.

The V gene is TRBV28, the J gene TRBJ2-2; D is perhaps TRBD2 (5 bases). V was clipped by 8 bases and J by 2 bases, with 12 bases between them. Germline V CDR1 and CDR2: MDHEN, SYDVKM. The CDR3 is 14 residues long. CDR3 protein: CASWESTNTGELFF. CDR3 nucleotide sequence: TGTGCCAGCTGGGAGTCCACTAACACCGGGGAGCTGTTTTTT.

CDR3 nucleotides: TGTGCCATCAGTGACCCGTGGGAGCAGACATATAGCAATCAGCCCCAGCATTTT. This translates into CAISDPWEQTYSNQPQHF. The chain is built from TRBV10-3 and TRBJ1-5; D not certain. The germline CDR1 and CDR2 sequences are ENHRY and SYGVKD. V was pared by 3 bases and J by 0 bases, with 18 bases between. The CDR3 spans 18 residues.

The CDR3 region is CASVGLPSGTPTDTQYF. The CDR3 region has the DNA TGTGCCAGCGTAGGTCTCCCCTCTGGGACACCCACAGATACGCAGTATTTT. This chain links TRBV5-7 with TRBJ2-3; TRBD1 is a possible D gene (6 bases). TRBV5-7 belongs to the ORF category, with a function that is uncertain. The CDR3 totals 17 residues. The ends were cut back, 7 bases at V and 2 bases at J, with 23 bases in the middle.

The V call is TRBV5-4, the J call TRBJ2-3; tentative D call: TRBD1 (6 bases). This CDR3 region has 15 residues. V gave up 4 bases and J gave up 2 bases, with 14 bases separating them. Germline CDR1 is SGHNT and CDR2 is YYREEE (reference sequence). Written as DNA, the CDR3 is TGTGCCAGCAGCAAGGACAGCGACTCCACAGATACGCAGTATTTT. Amino acid sequence: CASSKDSDSTDTQYF.

The chain joins TRBV7-6 to TRBJ1-1; 7 bases map to TRBD1. The V segment lost 0 bases and the J segment 5 bases; nucleotides outside the gene matches: 6. Germline CDR1 and CDR2: SGHVS and FNYEAQ. The CDR3 sequence is 15 residues long. CDR3 sequence: CASSLALTGATEAFF. Here the CDR3 DNA reads TGTGCCAGCAGCTTAGCGTTAACAGGGGCTACTGAAGCTTTCTTT.

The chain recombines TRBV29-1 with TRBJ1-1; maybe TRBD1 (5 bases). CDR1 is SQVTM and CDR2 is ANQGSEA in the germline V gene. Trimming shortened V by 5 bases and J by 4 bases, and 14 bases separated the two germline ends. CDR3 length equals 13 residues. The CDR3 sequence is CSVSLGRATEAFF. The CDR3 DNA follows: TGCAGCGTTTCCCTAGGCAGGGCCACTGAAGCTTTCTTT.

The V call is TRBV11-2, the J call TRBJ2-7; D is ambiguous. Germline loops: CDR1 SGHAT, CDR2 FQNNGV. V lost 1 base and J 3 bases, leaving 1 base between the germline ends. The CDR3 runs 11 residues. In DNA form, the CDR3 reads TGTGCCAGCAGCTTAGTCTACGAGCAGTACTTC. Protein: CASSLVYEQYF.

The chain couples TRBV19 to TRBJ1-2; weak D call: TRBD1 (5 bases). In germline, CDR1 is LNHDA, CDR2 SQIVND (reference sequence). The CDR3 sequence is 13 residues long. The V and J ends lost 7 bases and 8 bases respectively, with 17 bases between them. CDR3 sequence (DNA): TGTGCCAGTATGGGGCTAGGTTCGGGCGGCTACACCTTC. Translation gives CASMGLGSGGYTF.

V and J are TRBV6-1 and TRBJ1-6; tentatively, D is TRBD1 (5 bases). Germline CDR1 and CDR2: MNHNS and SASEGT. The CDR3 contains 15 residues. Trimming removed 6 bases from V and 7 bases from J, with 16 bases in between. The CDR3 loop reads CASRHEGRVNSPLHF. The DNA for the CDR3 is TGTGCCAGCAGACACGAGGGGCGAGTAAATTCACCCCTCCACTTT.

This clone was observed a single time. The chain has TRBV10-2 and TRBJ1-6; TRBD1 matches 7 bases. The CDR3 is made up of 14 amino acids. Germline CDR1 and CDR2: WSHSY and SAAADI. J gave up 3 bases and V 7 bases, and 3 bases lay outside the gene matches. In DNA form, the CDR3 reads TGCGCCAGCACTTGGGACAGCTATAATTCACCCCTCCACTTT. Amino acids: CASTWDSYNSPLHF.

This clone was observed once. The chain has TRBV7-2 and TRBJ1-1; D ambiguous. The CDR3 contains 15 residues. The V gene lost 1 base and the J gene lost 5 bases, with 14 bases spanning the gap. Germline CDR1 reads SGHTA; CDR2 reads FQGNSA. CDR3 amino acids: CASSLGSMIQTEAFF. The CDR3 nucleotides read TGTGCCAGCAGCTTAGGTTCGATGATCCAGACTGAAGCTTTCTTT. Using reference TRBV7-2 and TRBJ1-1 for the parts outside the CDR3, the full variable domain is GAGVSQSPSNKVTEKGKDVELRCDPISGHTALYWYRQSLGQGLEFLIYFQGNSAPDKSGLPSDRFSAERTGGSVSTLTIQRTQQEDSAVYLCASSLGSMIQTEAFFGQGTRLTVV.

The V gene is TRBV6-5, the J gene TRBJ1-1; D perhaps matches TRBD1 (5 bases). The V and J ends lost 5 bases and 4 bases respectively, with 11 bases between them. Germline V gene lookup returns CDR1 MNHEY and CDR2 SVGAGI. CDR3 length equals 13 residues. The chain's CDR3 is CASSKGRSTEAFF. CDR3 bases: TGTGCCAGCAGTAAGGGACGGAGCACTGAAGCTTTCTTT.

This CDR3 reads CASHSAIRASGNTIYF. The CDR3 DNA reads as TGTGCCAGCCACTCCGCCATCAGGGCCTCTGGAAACACCATATATTTT. The V and J genes are TRBV7-9 and TRBJ1-3, with D tentatively TRBD1 (5 bases). Trimming removed 8 bases from V and 0 bases from J, with 17 bases in between. The germline V gene has CDR1 SEHNR and CDR2 FQNEAQ (reference sequence). The CDR3 has 16 residues.

V gene TRBV29-1 combines with J gene TRBJ2-1, with 8 bases matching TRBD2. Trimming at V came to 4 bases and at J to 5 bases, leaving 7 bases not matched to a gene. The CDR3 runs 14 residues. CDR1 and CDR2 from the germline V gene are SQVTM and ANQGSEA. The CDR3 loop is CSVGVGGANNEQFF. Written as DNA, the CDR3 is TGCAGCGTTGGAGTCGGGGGGGCCAACAATGAGCAGTTCTTC.

J is TRBJ2-3 and V is TRBV30; 10 nucleotides align to TRBD2. J gave up 2 bases and V 1 base, and 6 bases lay outside the gene matches. The CDR3 totals 16 residues. Germline V lookup: CDR1 GTSNPN, CDR2 SVGIG (reference sequence). The CDR3 DNA reads as TGTGCCTGGAGTGACGGAGCGGGGGGGTTCACAGATACGCAGTATTTT. Its protein is CAWSDGAGGFTDTQYF.

This CDR3 is CASSPGGGTGNEKLFF. The CDR3 DNA is TGTGCCAGCAGCCCGGGGGGGGGTACAGGGAATGAAAAACTGTTTTTT. J is TRBJ1-4 and V is TRBV5-4, with a weak D call TRBD1 (6 bases). This CDR3 region has 16 residues. Germline V CDR1 and CDR2: SGHNT, YYREEE (reference sequence). The germline V and J ends were trimmed by 4 bases and 5 bases, with 18 bases remaining between them.

The V gene is TRBV28, the J gene TRBJ1-6; D is perhaps TRBD1 (6 bases). Germline lookup yields CDR1 MDHEN and CDR2 SYDVKM. The CDR3 covers 13 residues. V lost 7 bases to trimming and J lost 7 bases, with 11 bases between them. In DNA form, the CDR3 reads TGTGCCAGCAATGGTCAGGGGAATTCACCCCTCCACTTT. It specifies CASNGQGNSPLHF.

The CDR3 here is CASSTPGSRGHYGYTF. CDR3 nucleotide sequence: TGTGCCAGTAGTACCCCAGGTTCCAGGGGGCACTATGGCTACACCTTC. The gene calls are TRBV19 and TRBJ1-2; 8 bases align to TRBD1. The CDR3 covers 16 residues. With 4 bases clipped from V and 3 bases from J, the junction kept 10 bases outside the gene matches. Germline V gene lookup returns CDR1 LNHDA and CDR2 SQIVND (reference sequence).

The chain employs TRBV23-1 and TRBJ2-5; TRBD2 agrees at 7 bases. TRBV23-1 is reported as an ORF; its role is uncertain. J was trimmed by 9 bases and V by 5 bases; bases with no gene match: 12. The CDR3 totals 14 residues. CDR3 nucleotides: TGCGCCAGCAGTGTAGCGCCCACGGCGGGGGCCCAGTACTTC. Its protein product is CASSVAPTAGAQYF.

This chain joins TRBV5-8 and TRBJ1-4; D might be TRBD1 (5 bases). Trimming removed 4 bases from V and 8 bases from J, with 15 bases in between. This CDR3 spans 14 amino acids. The V gene's germline CDR1 is SGHTS and CDR2 YDEGEE. Here the CDR3 reads CASSPWGPQEKLFF. The CDR3 nucleotides are TGTGCCAGCAGCCCCTGGGGACCCCAGGAAAAACTGTTTTTT.